Below, 8 T cell receptor beta chains from the same sample are listed, as sequenced in a study of cytomegalovirus exposure and HLA in healthy donors. With 60 Vbeta and 13 Jbeta primers, the PCR was carried out. TCRdb's copy holds only in-frame clones and misses some; the assay was immunoSEQ multiplex PCR. In the table there are roughly 130,000 clones, 6.5% to 9.5% of which are singletons. The sequenced material came from PBMCs. The receptors were gathered from a man aged 35-49 years in good health and CMV-seronegative.

This clone was seen only a few times. The chain joins TRBV7-9 to TRBJ2-5, with TRBD2 matching 7 bases. Germline values: CDR1 SEHNR, CDR2 FQNEAQ (reference sequence). Unmatched junction bases numbered 9, after V lost 0 bases and J lost 5 bases. The length of the CDR3 is 16 residues. The DNA of the CDR3 is TGTGCCAGCAGCTTAGCGGACGGGGGGTCTCGGGAGACCCAGTACTTC. Encoded protein: CASSLADGGSRETQYF.

In this sample, this clone turned up a few times. The CDR3 DNA is TGCGCCAGCAGCTTGGCAGGGATCTACTATAATTCACCCCTCCACTTT. This translates into CASSLAGIYYNSPLHF. This sequence joins TRBV5-1 and TRBJ1-6; D perhaps matches TRBD1 (5 bases). CDR1 SGHRS and CDR2 YFSETQ come from the germline V gene. Trimming took off 0 bases at V and 3 bases at J, with 10 bases between the two ends. This CDR3 region has 16 residues.

This clone was seen a handful of times. V usage is TRBV10-3 and J usage is TRBJ2-5; possible D gene TRBD2, 6 bases. The CDR3 extends over 15 amino acids. Trimming removed 6 bases from V and 4 bases from J, with 18 bases in between. Germline lookup yields CDR1 ENHRY and CDR2 SYGVKD. In nucleotides, the CDR3 is TGTGCCATCAGGGCCCTGGGGGGAACCCCAGAGACCCAGTACTTC. Translating gives CAIRALGGTPETQYF.

This clone came up a few times. The rearrangement joins TRBV27 to TRBJ2-3; 8 bases line up with TRBD2. V lost 4 bases and J lost 2; bases outside the gene matches: 11. The germline V gene encodes CDR1 MNHEY and CDR2 SMNVEV (reference sequence). The CDR3 length is 17 residues. This CDR3 is CASSSSLAGKHTDTQYF. In nucleotides, the CDR3 is TGTGCCAGCAGTTCTTCCTTAGCGGGGAAACACACAGATACGCAGTATTTT.

This clone was counted many times. The gene calls are TRBV7-2 and TRBJ2-7; 8 bases align to TRBD1. CDR1 is SGHTA, CDR2 FQGNSA, per germline. The CDR3 contains 16 residues. The trim removed 1 base at V and 1 base at J, leaving 6 bases unmatched. CDR3 nucleotide sequence: TGTGCCAGCAGCTTAGGTTCAGGGGGCCTATCCTACGAGCAGTACTTC. Amino acid sequence: CASSLGSGGLSYEQYF.

This clone was detected a few times. The chain carries TRBV18 and TRBJ1-1; D gene uncertain. V was clipped by 2 bases and J by 1 base, with 11 bases between them. Germline assignment: CDR1 KGHSH and CDR2 LQKENI. The CDR3 sequence is 15 residues long. CDR3 loop: CASSPMRMKNTEAFF. The DNA for the CDR3 is TGTGCCAGCTCACCAATGAGGATGAAGAACACTGAAGCTTTCTTT.

The CDR3 here is CASSFLMSGDGNSYNEQFF. For the CDR3, the DNA is TGTGCCAGCAGCTTTCTGATGAGTGGAGACGGGAACTCCTACAATGAGCAGTTCTTC. The genes are TRBV7-9 and TRBJ2-1; weak D call: TRBD2 (5 bases). Germline CDR1 SEHNR, CDR2 FQNEAQ (reference sequence). This CDR3 has 19 residues. V gave up 3 bases and J gave up 0 bases, with 21 bases separating them. Full variable domain (remainder filled in from reference TRBV7-9 and TRBJ2-1): DTGVSQNPRHKITKRGQNVTFRCDPISEHNRLYWYRQTLGQGPEFLTYFQNEAQLEKSRLLSDRFSAERPKGSFSTLEIQRTEQGDSAMYLCASSFLMSGDGNSYNEQFFGPGTRLTVL.

This clone was seen more than once but under ten times. The chain is built from TRBV9 and TRBJ2-1; 14 bases match TRBD2. V shed 3 bases and J 7 bases; nucleotides not matched to a gene: 6. Germline-derived CDR1 and CDR2 are SGDLS and YYNGEE. There are 16 residues in the CDR3. This CDR3 reads CASSATSGGALNEQFF. In DNA form, the CDR3 reads TGTGCCAGCAGCGCGACTAGCGGGGGGGCATTGAATGAGCAGTTCTTC.